This T cell receptor (beta chain) emerged from a study of blood T cell repertoires in COVID-19. How the authors handled the data: Reference gene primer amplification yielded estimated nucleated cell counts. Assay: immunoSEQ multiplex PCR; the TCRdb copy retains only in-frame clones and omits some. That table is the source of V, J and clone size, and D and trimming were worked out from the DNA. The sample has some 260,000 clones, around 79% seen once. The CDR3 sequence is 14 residues long. J gave up 8 bases and V 3 bases, and 8 bases lay outside the gene matches. Germline lookup yields CDR1 MRHNA and CDR2 SNTAGT.

The rearrangement uses TRBV6-4 and TRBJ1-2, with TRBD1 matching 8 bases. The sequence came from an elderly woman with acute or convalescent COVID-19. Input material: peripheral blood. CDR3 loop: CASSEPGQGWGYTF. The CDR3 coding sequence is TGTGCCAGCAGTGAGCCCGGACAGGGCTGGGGCTACACCTTC.